This T cell receptor beta chain is drawn from a study of patients and donors after allogeneic stem cell transplantation. From germline, CDR1 is SEHNR and CDR2 FQNEAQ (reference sequence). CDR3 length: 14 amino acids. The ends lost 5 bases at V and 2 bases at J; junction bases unmatched: 3. This clonotype was counted a few times. From the RT-PCR reads, TCRdb called clonotypes with MiXCR, one entry per CDR3 protein. In the table there are about 100,000 distinct CDR3 sequences, over 30% of which are singletons. V is TRBV7-9 and J is TRBJ1-5; the match to TRBD1 covers 7 bases. Sequenced material: blood, either unsorted or a sorted T cell fraction (not recorded which). This clonotype was sampled from a human donor who was either an allogeneic HSCT recipient or a stem cell or donor lymphocyte infusion donor (not recorded which). It is not recorded whose cells these are; they may come from a transplant donor. The CDR3 nucleotides read TGTGCCAGCAGCGCCCAGGGGGGCAATCAGCCCCAGCATTTT. It is translated as CASSAQGGNQPQHF.